The clone carrying this T cell receptor beta chain appeared a single time. Authors' data handling: Reference gene primer amplification gave estimated nucleated cell counts. Clones were read by immunoSEQ multiplex PCR, and TCRdb kept only the in-frame ones, dropping some. V and J calls and clone size are given by that table; D and trimming were obtained from the DNA. The table lists about 330,000 clones, about 90% of them singletons. The trim removed 3 bases at V and 1 base at J, leaving 5 bases unmatched. Germline lookup yields CDR1 ENHRY and CDR2 SYGVKD. The CDR3 has 15 amino acids. The data originate from a study of blood T cell repertoires in COVID-19. Overall study context: T cells, B-cell-depleted T cells, or PBMCs provided the cDNA or gDNA that served as material.

Two negative PCRs, clearance, or symptom resolution were required of recovered Cohort 3 donors. This rearrangement joins TRBV10-3 to TRBJ1-1; TRBD1 agrees at 7 bases. This sequence was found in a woman aged 25 to 39 who had recovered from COVID-19. Sequencing input: PBMCs or T cells enriched from blood (not recorded which). The CDR3 loop reads CAISDRGTENTEAFF. The CDR3 DNA is TGTGCCATCAGTGATCGGGGGACAGAGAACACTGAAGCTTTCTTT.